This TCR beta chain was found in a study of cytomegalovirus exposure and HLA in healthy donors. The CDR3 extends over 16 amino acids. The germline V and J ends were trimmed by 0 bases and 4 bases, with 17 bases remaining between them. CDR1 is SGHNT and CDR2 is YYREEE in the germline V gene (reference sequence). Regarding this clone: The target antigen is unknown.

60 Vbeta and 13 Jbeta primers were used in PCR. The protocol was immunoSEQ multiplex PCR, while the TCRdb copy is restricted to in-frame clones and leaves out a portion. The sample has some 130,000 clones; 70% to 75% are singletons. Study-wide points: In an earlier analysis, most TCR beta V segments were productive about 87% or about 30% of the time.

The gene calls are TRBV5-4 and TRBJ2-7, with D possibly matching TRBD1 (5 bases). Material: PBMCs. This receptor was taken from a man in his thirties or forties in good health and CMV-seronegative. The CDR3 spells CASSLGSRQRQYEQYF. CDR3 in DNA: TGTGCCAGCAGCTTGGGTTCGAGACAGAGACAATACGAGCAGTACTTC.